The sequence of this T cell receptor (beta chain) was determined in a study of cytomegalovirus exposure and HLA in healthy donors. Looked up from germline, CDR1 is SGHRS and CDR2 is YFSETQ. This CDR3 has 13 residues. The V end lost 4 bases, the J end lost 1 base, and 8 bases lay between the germline ends. Comment on this clone: Its cognate antigen is unknown.

The data were produced by immunoSEQ multiplex PCR, yet TCRdb's version contains in-frame clones alone and is incomplete. The data show 70,000 to 90,000 clones, around 81% seen once. Study-level points and caveats: Investigators reported 164 TCR beta chains as tied to cytomegalovirus. Accounts indicate the classifier identified cytomegalovirus status with strong specificity and sensitivity.

The clonotype was recovered from a man aged 30 to 39 in good health and CMV-seronegative. The chain employs TRBV5-1 and TRBJ1-1; D is unclear. Sequences were obtained from PBMCs. The CDR3 loop is CASSTEGNTEAFF. The CDR3 region has the DNA TGCGCCAGCAGCACTGAGGGGAACACTGAAGCTTTCTTT. Variable domain in full (rest from reference TRBV5-1 and TRBJ1-1): KAGVTQTPRYLIKTRGQQVTLSCSPISGHRSVSWYQQTPGQGLQFLFEYFSETQRNKGNFPGRFSGRQFSNSRSEMNVSTLELGDSALYLCASSTEGNTEAFFGQGTRLTVV.